This record concerns one T cell receptor beta chain sequence. This sample was included in a study of STAT5B mutations in CD4+ large granular lymphocyte leukemia. TCRdb's copy holds only in-frame clones and misses some; the assay was immunoSEQ multiplex PCR. Altogether just over 25,000 clones are present, around 81% being singletons, with the ten largest covering 0.3% to 0.4%. CDR3 size: 13 residues. Germline V gene sequence: CDR1 LGHNA, CDR2 YSLEER. V was clipped by 3 bases and J by 5 bases, with 10 bases between them. This receptor was taken from a human donor in good health. J is TRBJ1-1 and V is TRBV4-3, with D uncertain. Sequencing was done on a sample of CD4+ T cells from blood buffy coats. CDR3 loop: CASSQGGRTEAFF. The CDR3, as DNA: TGCGCCAGCAGCCAGGGAGGGAGGACTGAAGCTTTCTTT.